What follows is one TCR beta chain and its context. An end of the junction does not agree with germline; a read error may underlie this. These data are taken from a study of cytomegalovirus exposure and HLA in healthy donors. Germline CDR1 is SNHLY and CDR2 is FYNNEI. The CDR3 contains 13 residues. The assay was immunoSEQ multiplex PCR, and TCRdb's table has in-frame clones only and misses some. The sample consists of roughly 300,000 clones, 88% of them appearing once. The source material was PBMCs. The clonotype was recovered from a woman aged 18-30 years in good health and CMV-seronegative. This chain joins TRBV2 and TRBJ1-4, with 8 bases identical to TRBD1. CDR3 DNA sequence: TGTGCTAGCAAGGGACAGGTTAATGAAAAACTGTTTTTT. Translation gives CASKGQVNEKLFF.